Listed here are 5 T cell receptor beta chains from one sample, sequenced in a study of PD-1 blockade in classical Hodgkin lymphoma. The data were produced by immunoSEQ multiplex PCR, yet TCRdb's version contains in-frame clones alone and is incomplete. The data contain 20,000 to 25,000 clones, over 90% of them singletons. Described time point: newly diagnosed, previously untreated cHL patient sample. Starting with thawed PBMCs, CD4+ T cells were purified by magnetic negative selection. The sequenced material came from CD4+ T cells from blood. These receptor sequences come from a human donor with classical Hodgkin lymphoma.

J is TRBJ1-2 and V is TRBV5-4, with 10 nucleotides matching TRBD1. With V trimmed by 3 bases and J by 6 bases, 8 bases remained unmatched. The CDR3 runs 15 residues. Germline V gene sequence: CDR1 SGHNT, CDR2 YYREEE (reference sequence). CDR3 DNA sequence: TGTGCCAGCAGCTACCCGGGACAGGGGTTAGATGGCTACACCTTC. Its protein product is CASSYPGQGLDGYTF.

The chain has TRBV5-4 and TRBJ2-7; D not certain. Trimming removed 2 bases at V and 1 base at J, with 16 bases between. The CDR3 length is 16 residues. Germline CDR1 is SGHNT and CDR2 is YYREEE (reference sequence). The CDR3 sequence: CASSLNLATLSYEQYF. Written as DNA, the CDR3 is TGTGCCAGCAGCTTAAATCTCGCCACCCTTTCCTACGAGCAGTACTTC.

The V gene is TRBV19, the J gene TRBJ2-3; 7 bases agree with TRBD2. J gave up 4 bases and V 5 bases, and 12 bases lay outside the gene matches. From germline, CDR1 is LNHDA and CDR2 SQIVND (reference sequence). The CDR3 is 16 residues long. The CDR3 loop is CASSPRSGKLSDTQYF. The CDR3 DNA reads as TGTGCCAGTAGTCCAAGGAGCGGGAAACTCTCAGATACGCAGTATTTT.

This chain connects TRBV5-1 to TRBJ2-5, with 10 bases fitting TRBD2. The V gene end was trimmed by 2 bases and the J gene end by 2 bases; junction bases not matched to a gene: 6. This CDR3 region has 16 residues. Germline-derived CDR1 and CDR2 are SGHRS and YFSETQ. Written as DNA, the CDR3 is TGCGCCAGCAGCTTTCGAAGCGGGAGGGCTCAAGAGACCCAGTACTTC. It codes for CASSFRSGRAQETQYF.

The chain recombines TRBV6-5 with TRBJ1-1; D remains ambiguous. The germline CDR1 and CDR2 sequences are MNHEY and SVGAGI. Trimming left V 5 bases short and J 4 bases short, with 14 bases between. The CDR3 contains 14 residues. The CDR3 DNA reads TGTGCCAGCAGTAACCTGGCTGGTAGCACTGAAGCTTTCTTT. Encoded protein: CASSNLAGSTEAFF.